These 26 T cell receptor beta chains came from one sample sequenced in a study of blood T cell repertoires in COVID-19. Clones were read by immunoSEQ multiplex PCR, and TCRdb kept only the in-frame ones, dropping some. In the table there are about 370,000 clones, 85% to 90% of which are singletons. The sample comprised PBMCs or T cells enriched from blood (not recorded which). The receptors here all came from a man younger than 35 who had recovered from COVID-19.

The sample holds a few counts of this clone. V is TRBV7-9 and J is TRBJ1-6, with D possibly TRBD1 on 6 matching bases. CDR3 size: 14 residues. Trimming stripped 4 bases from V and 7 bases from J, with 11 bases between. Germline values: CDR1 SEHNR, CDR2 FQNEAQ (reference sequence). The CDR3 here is CASSSWTANSPLHF. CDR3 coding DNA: TGTGCCAGCAGCTCTTGGACAGCCAATTCACCCCTCCACTTT.

The CDR3 region is CASSDRMNTEAFF. The CDR3 DNA reads as TGTGCCAGCAGTGACAGGATGAACACTGAAGCTTTCTTT. This chain connects TRBV6-2 or TRBV6-3 to TRBJ1-1; D possibly corresponds to TRBD1 (6 bases). Germline V lookup: CDR1 MNHEY, CDR2 SVGEGT. V was pared by 5 bases and J by 0 bases, with 7 bases between. The CDR3 consists of 13 residues.

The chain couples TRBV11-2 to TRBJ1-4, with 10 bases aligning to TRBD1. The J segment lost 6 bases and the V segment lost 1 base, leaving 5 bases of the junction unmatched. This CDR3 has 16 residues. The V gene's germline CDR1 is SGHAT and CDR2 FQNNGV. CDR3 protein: CASSLVGTGADEKLFF. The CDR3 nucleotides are TGTGCCAGCAGCTTAGTGGGGACAGGGGCGGATGAAAAACTGTTTTTT.

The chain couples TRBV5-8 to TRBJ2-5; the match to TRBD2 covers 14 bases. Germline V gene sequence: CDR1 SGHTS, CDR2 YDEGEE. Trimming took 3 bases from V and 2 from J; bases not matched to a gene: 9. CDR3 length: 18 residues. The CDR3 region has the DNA TGTGCCAGCAGCTCCGGACTAGCGGGGGGTAACATTCAAGAGACCCAGTACTTC. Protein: CASSSGLAGGNIQETQYF.

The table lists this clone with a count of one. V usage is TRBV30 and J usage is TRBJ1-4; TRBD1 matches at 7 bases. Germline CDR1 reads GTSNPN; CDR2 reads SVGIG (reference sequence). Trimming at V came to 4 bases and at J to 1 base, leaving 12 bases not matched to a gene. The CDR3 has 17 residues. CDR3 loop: CAWTPGQGDLTNEKLFF. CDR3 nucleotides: TGTGCCTGGACCCCAGGGCAGGGGGATCTAACTAATGAAAAACTGTTTTTT. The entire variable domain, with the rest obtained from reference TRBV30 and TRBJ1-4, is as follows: SQTIHQWPATLVQPVGSPLSLECTVEGTSNPNLYWYRQAAGRGLQLLFYSVGIGQISSEVPQNLSASRPQDRQFILSSKKLLLSDSGFYLCAWTPGQGDLTNEKLFFGSGTQLSVL.

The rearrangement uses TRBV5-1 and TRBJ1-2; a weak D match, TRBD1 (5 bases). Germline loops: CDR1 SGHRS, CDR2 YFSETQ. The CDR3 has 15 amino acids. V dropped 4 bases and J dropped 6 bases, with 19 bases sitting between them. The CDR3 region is CASSLERSGMDGYTF. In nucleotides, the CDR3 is TGCGCCAGCAGCCTCGAACGGTCAGGGATGGATGGCTACACCTTC.

The CDR3 sequence is CASSRGPGGTEAFF. For the CDR3, the DNA is TGTGCCAGCAGTAGGGGACCAGGGGGCACTGAAGCTTTCTTT. The chain employs TRBV6-5 and TRBJ1-1; TRBD1 aligns across 7 bases. CDR1 and CDR2 (germline): MNHEY, SVGAGI. The J segment lost 4 bases and the V segment lost 5 bases, leaving 7 bases of the junction unmatched. This CDR3 region has 14 residues.

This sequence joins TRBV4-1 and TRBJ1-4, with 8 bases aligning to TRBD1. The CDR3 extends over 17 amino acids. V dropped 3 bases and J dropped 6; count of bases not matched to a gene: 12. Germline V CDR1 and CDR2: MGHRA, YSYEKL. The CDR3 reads CASSQRGTGGWDEKLFF. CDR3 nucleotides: TGCGCCAGCAGCCAGCGAGGGACAGGAGGTTGGGATGAAAAACTGTTTTTT.

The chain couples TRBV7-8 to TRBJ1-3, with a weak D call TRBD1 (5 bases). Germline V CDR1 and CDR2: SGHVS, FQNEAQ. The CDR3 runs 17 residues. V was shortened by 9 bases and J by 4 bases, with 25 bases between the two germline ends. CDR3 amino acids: CASWDQGTIAGGNTIYF. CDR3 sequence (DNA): TGTGCCAGTTGGGACCAGGGTACTATAGCGGGAGGAAACACCATATATTTT. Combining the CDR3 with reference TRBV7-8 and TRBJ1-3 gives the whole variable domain GAGVSQSPRYKVAKRGQDVALRCDPISGHVSLFWYQQALGQGPEFLTYFQNEAQLDKSGLPSDRFFAERPEGSVSTLKIQRTQQEDSAVYLCASWDQGTIAGGNTIYFGEGSWLTVV.

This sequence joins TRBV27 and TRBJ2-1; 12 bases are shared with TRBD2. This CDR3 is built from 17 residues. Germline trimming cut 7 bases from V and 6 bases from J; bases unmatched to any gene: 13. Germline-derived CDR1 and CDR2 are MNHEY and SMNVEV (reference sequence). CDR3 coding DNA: TGTGCCAGCACCCTTATAAAGACTAGCGGGGGTGGCAATGAGCAGTTCTTC. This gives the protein CASTLIKTSGGGNEQFF.

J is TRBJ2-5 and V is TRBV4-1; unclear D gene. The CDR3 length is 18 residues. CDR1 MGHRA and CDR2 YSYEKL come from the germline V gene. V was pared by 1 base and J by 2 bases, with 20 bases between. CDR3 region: CASSQVHVATALQETQYF. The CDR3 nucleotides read TGCGCCAGCAGCCAAGTACATGTGGCGACGGCACTACAAGAGACCCAGTACTTC.

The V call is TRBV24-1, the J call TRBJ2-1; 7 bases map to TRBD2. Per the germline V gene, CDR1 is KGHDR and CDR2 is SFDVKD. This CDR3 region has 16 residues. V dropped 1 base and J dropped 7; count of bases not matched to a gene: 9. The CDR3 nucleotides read TGTGCCACCAGTGATTTTAGTGGGAGGGATATGAATGAGCAGTTCTTC. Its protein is CATSDFSGRDMNEQFF.

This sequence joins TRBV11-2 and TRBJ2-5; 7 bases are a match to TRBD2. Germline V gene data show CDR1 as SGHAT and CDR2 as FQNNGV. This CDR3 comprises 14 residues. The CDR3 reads CASGSSGGEETQYF. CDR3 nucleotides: TGTGCTAGCGGGTCTTCGGGCGGGGAAGAGACCCAGTACTTC.

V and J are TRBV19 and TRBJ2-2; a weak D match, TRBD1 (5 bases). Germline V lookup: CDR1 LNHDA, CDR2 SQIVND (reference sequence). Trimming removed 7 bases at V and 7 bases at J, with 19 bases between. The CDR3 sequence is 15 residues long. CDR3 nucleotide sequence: TGTGCCAGTACCCAAAGGACACCCCGCAGCGGGGAGCTGTTTTTT. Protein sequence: CASTQRTPRSGELFF.

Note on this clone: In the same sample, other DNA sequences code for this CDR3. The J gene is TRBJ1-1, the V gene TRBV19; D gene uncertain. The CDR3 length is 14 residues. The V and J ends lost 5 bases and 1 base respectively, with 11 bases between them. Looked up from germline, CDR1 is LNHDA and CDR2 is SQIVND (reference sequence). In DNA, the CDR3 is TGTGCCAGTAGTTTGAGAGGGAGGAACACTGAAGCTTTCTTT. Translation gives CASSLRGRNTEAFF.

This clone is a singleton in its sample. CDR3 DNA sequence: TGTGCCAGCAGCCAAGGGACTACCGGTCGGTTGGGTACGCAGTATTTT. Its protein is CASSQGTTGRLGTQYF. The V gene is TRBV3-1 (or the pseudogene TRBV3-2), the J gene TRBJ2-3; tentative D call: TRBD2 (6 bases). Trimming shortened V by 1 base and J by 8 bases, and 19 bases separated the two germline ends. CDR1 LGHDT and CDR2 YNNKEL come from the germline V gene (reference sequence). CDR3 size: 16 residues.

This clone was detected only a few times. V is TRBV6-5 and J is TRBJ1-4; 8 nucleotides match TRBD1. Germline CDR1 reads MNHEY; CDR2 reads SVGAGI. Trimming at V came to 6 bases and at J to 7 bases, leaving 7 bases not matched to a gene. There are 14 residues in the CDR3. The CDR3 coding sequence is TGTGCCAGCAGACCCGGGACAGGTCGTGAAAAACTGTTTTTT. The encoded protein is CASRPGTGREKLFF.

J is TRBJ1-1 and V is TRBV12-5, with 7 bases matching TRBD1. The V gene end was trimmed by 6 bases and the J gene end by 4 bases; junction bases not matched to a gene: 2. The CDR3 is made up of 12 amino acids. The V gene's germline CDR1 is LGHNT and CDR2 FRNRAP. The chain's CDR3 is CASGYRGTEAFF. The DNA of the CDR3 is TGTGCTAGTGGCTACAGGGGCACTGAAGCTTTCTTT.

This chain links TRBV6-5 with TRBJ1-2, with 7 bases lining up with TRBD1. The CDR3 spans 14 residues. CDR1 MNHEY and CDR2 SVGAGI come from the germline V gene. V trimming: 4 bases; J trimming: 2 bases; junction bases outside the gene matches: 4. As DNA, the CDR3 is TGTGCCAGCAGTTGGGCGACAGGGAACTATGGCTACACCTTC. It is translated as CASSWATGNYGYTF.

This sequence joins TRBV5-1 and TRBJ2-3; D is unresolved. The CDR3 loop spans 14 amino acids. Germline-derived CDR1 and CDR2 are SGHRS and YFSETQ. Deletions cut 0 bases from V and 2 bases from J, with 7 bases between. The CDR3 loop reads CASSLASFTDTQYF. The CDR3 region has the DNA TGCGCCAGCAGCTTGGCCAGTTTCACAGATACGCAGTATTTT.

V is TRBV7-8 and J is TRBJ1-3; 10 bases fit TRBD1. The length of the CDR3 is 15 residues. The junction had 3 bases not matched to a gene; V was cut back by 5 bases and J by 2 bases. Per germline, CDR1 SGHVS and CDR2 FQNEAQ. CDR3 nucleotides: TGTGCCAGCAGCCGAGGGACAGGGGCTGGAAACACCATATATTTT. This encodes CASSRGTGAGNTIYF.

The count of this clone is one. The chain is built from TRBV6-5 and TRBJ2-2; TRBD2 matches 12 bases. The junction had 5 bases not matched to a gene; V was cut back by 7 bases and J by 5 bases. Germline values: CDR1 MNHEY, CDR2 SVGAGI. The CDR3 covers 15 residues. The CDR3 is CASMTSGGWTGELFF. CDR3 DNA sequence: TGTGCCAGCATGACTAGCGGGGGATGGACCGGGGAGCTGTTTTTT.

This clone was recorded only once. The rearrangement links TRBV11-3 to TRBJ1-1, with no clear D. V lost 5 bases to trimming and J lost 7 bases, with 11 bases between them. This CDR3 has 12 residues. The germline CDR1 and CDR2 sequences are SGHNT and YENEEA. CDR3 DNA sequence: TGTGCCAGCAGCACATCCTTTGGTGAAGCTTTCTTT. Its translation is CASSTSFGEAFF.

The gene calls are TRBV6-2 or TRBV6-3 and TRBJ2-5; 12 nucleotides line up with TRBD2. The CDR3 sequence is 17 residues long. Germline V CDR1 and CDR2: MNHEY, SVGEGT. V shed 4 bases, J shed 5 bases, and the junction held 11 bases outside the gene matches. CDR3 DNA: TGTGCCAGCAGTTGGACTAGCGGGATGGCCGGTCCGGAGACCCAGTACTTC. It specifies CASSWTSGMAGPETQYF.

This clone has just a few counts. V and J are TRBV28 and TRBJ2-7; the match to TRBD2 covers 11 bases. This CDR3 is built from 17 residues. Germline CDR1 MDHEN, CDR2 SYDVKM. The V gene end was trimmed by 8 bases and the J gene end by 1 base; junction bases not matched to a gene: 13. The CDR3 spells CASSTSGRASESYEQYF. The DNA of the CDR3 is TGTGCCAGCTCCACTAGCGGGAGAGCCTCCGAATCCTACGAGCAGTACTTC.

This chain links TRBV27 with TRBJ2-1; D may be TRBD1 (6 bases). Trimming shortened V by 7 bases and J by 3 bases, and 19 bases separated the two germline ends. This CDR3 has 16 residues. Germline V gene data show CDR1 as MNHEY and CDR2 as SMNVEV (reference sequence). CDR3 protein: CASMAFRTDNYNEQFF. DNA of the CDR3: TGTGCCAGCATGGCTTTTAGGACAGACAACTACAATGAGCAGTTCTTC.